This is a list of T cell receptor beta chains from one sample in a study of blood T cell repertoires in COVID-19. TCRdb keeps only in-frame clones here, not all; method: immunoSEQ multiplex PCR. The table has roughly 160,000 clones, over 70% seen once. Sequenced sample: PBMCs or T cells enriched from blood (not recorded which). These receptors were collected from an older woman who had recovered from COVID-19. CDR3s include the opening cysteine and the closing phenylalanine or tryptophan. The D gene is left open where the match is weak. Only some rows state a clone size, as once, few, many or a class for expanded clones.

D gene | clone size | J gene | V gene | CDR3 protein | CDR3 DNA
. | few | TRBJ2-5 | TRBV6-2/TRBV6-3 | CASSPSPQETQYF | TGTGCCAGCAGCCCGAGTCCACAAGAGACCCAGTACTTC
. | . | TRBJ1-2 | TRBV6-5 | CASSYSGRVGYTF | TGTGCCAGCAGTTATTCTGGGAGGGTTGGCTACACCTTC
TRBD2 | . | TRBJ2-7 | TRBV25-1 | CASRPTTSGPPKEQYF | TGTGCCAGCAGGCCCACGACTAGCGGGCCCCCTAAAGAGCAGTACTTC
. | . | TRBJ2-7 | TRBV7-2 | CASSLSGGKAHEQYF | TGTGCCAGCAGCTTGAGTGGAGGAAAAGCCCACGAGCAGTACTTC
. | . | TRBJ1-6 | TRBV2 | CASSELGAVDSPLHF | TGTGCCAGCAGTGAACTGGGGGCAGTCGATTCACCCCTCCACTTT
. | once | TRBJ2-2 | TRBV18 | CASSPMVPGMAVSGELFF | TGTGCCAGCTCACCGATGGTGCCAGGGATGGCTGTCTCCGGGGAGCTGTTTTTT
. | . | TRBJ1-3 | TRBV9 | CASSERQDPSGTIYF | TGTGCCAGCAGCGAGAGACAGGACCCGTCGGGCACCATATATTTT
TRBD1 | . | TRBJ2-5 | TRBV7-9 | CASSLGGAGGETQYF | TGTGCCAGCAGCTTAGGGGGGGCAGGGGGCGAGACCCAGTACTTC
TRBD2 | . | TRBJ2-7 | TRBV27 | CASSFTGGIYEQYF | TGTGCCAGCAGTTTTACGGGGGGTATTTACGAGCAGTACTTC
. | . | TRBJ1-6 | TRBV3-1/TRBV3-2 | CASTRRGSNSPLHF | TGTGCCAGCACCCGAAGGGGGAGCAATTCACCCCTCCACTTT
TRBD2 | . | TRBJ2-3 | TRBV9 | CASSVGPLAASTDTQYF | TGTGCCAGCAGCGTAGGACCACTAGCGGCTAGCACAGATACGCAGTATTTT
. | . | TRBJ1-2 | TRBV6-5 | CASSYVSSGGYTF | TGTGCCAGCAGTTACGTTAGCTCTGGAGGCTACACCTTC
. | once | TRBJ1-1 | TRBV4-2 | CASSQPQGKNTEAFF | TGTGCCAGCAGCCAACCCCAGGGAAAGAACACTGAAGCTTTCTTT
TRBD1 | . | TRBJ1-5 | TRBV6-5 | CASSRGTGSNQPQHF | TGTGCCAGCAGTCGTGGGACAGGGAGCAATCAGCCCCAGCATTTT
TRBD2 | . | TRBJ2-5 | TRBV5-1 | CASSKIGTSGMTQYF | TGCGCCAGCAGCAAAATCGGGACTAGCGGGATGACCCAGTACTTC
TRBD2 | . | TRBJ2-2 | TRBV7-2 | CASRKTSGRAGLTGELFF | TGTGCCAGCAGGAAGACTAGCGGGAGGGCCGGCTTAACCGGGGAGCTGTTTTTT
TRBD1 | . | TRBJ1-2 | TRBV28 | CASRSTGQGNYGYTF | TGTGCCAGCAGGTCAACAGGACAGGGTAACTATGGCTACACCTTC
TRBD1 | . | TRBJ1-5 | TRBV6-5 | CASRGQGGQPQHF | TGTGCCAGCAGGGGACAGGGAGGGCAGCCCCAGCATTTT
TRBD1 | . | TRBJ2-3 | TRBV11-3 | CASSADRGQDTQYF | TGTGCCAGCAGCGCGGACAGGGGGCAAGATACGCAGTATTTT
TRBD2 | . | TRBJ2-3 | TRBV7-9 | CASKTSGTDTQYF | TGTGCCAGCAAGACTAGCGGCACAGATACGCAGTATTTT
TRBD1 | once | TRBJ1-4 | TRBV5-1 | CASKETGDEKLFF | TGCGCCAGCAAGGAGACAGGGGATGAAAAACTGTTTTTT
. | few | TRBJ2-3 | TRBV29-1 | CSVGWGGATDTQYF | TGCAGCGTTGGATGGGGGGGGGCCACAGATACGCAGTATTTT
TRBD2 | . | TRBJ2-5 | TRBV6-5 | CASSKGTSQETQYF | TGTGCCAGCAGCAAGGGGACTAGCCAAGAGACCCAGTACTTC
TRBD1 | . | TRBJ2-7 | TRBV7-9 | CASSLAPRDRNYEQYF | TGTGCCAGCAGCTTAGCCCCAAGGGACAGAAACTACGAGCAGTACTTC
. | . | TRBJ1-6 | TRBV4-1 | CASSQVTVGGSPLHF | TGCGCCAGCAGCCAAGTAACAGTGGGGGGTTCACCCCTCCACTTT